These T cell receptor beta chains were read from a single sample in a study of lymphopenia after photon versus proton radiotherapy. The table came from immunoSEQ multiplex PCR; TCRdb's copy has only in-frame clones and leaves some out. The sample shows about 160,000 clones, about 88% of them seen only once. The sample was peripheral blood, taken from a patient treated with photon-based radiotherapy. These receptors all come from a man aged 50 or older with gastric cancer. The CDR3 runs from the conserved cysteine through the conserved F or W. The D gene is left open where the match is weak. For some rows the clone size is stated as once, few or many, or as a class when expanded; others skip it.

TRBJ1-3	once	TRBV19	.	CASRVAQHIPGNTIYF	TGTGCCAGTAGAGTTGCACAGCATATTCCTGGAAACACCATATATTTT
TRBJ2-7	.	TRBV6-5	.	CASTGYEQYF	TGTGCCAGCACCGGTTACGAGCAGTACTTC
TRBJ1-4	.	TRBV6-1	TRBD1	CASSEGTGGSNEKLFF	TGTGCCAGCAGTGAAGGGACAGGGGGATCCAATGAAAAACTGTTTTTT
TRBJ2-1	once	TRBV6-4	TRBD1	CASSAQGARGGEQFF	TGTGCCAGCAGTGCTCAGGGGGCGAGAGGTGGTGAGCAGTTCTTC
TRBJ2-2	few	TRBV7-9	TRBD1	CASSLVGQGSTGELFF	TGTGCCAGCAGCTTAGTAGGACAGGGGTCCACCGGGGAGCTGTTTTTT
TRBJ2-3	.	TRBV5-1	.	CASSSGQYTDTQYF	TGCGCCAGCAGCTCCGGACAGTACACAGATACGCAGTATTTT
TRBJ1-1	.	TRBV18	TRBD1	CASSPLDRGNTEAFF	TGTGCCAGCTCACCGCTGGACAGGGGGAACACTGAAGCTTTCTTT
TRBJ1-1	.	TRBV28	TRBD1	CASRGTGGAMTEAFF	TGTGCCAGCAGGGGGACAGGGGGCGCGATGACTGAAGCTTTCTTT
TRBJ2-7	.	TRBV6-1	.	CASSDYPGTSYEQYF	TGTGCCAGCAGTGATTACCCAGGGACTTCCTACGAGCAGTACTTC
TRBJ2-1	.	TRBV9	.	CASSVVSSGVYNEQFF	TGTGCCAGCAGCGTAGTTTCATCGGGAGTCTACAATGAGCAGTTCTTC
TRBJ1-2	.	TRBV9	.	CASSGSRASNYGYTF	TGTGCCAGCAGCGGGAGTCGCGCCTCTAACTATGGCTACACCTTC
TRBJ2-7	.	TRBV7-9	.	CASSFERQGGKNEQYF	TGTGCCAGCAGCTTCGAGAGGCAAGGGGGTAAGAACGAGCAGTACTTC
TRBJ2-2	.	TRBV7-9	TRBD2	CASSLALAATGELFF	TGTGCCAGCAGCTTAGCACTAGCGGCCACCGGGGAGCTGTTTTTT
TRBJ2-5	.	TRBV10-3	.	CAISEGLGQETQYF	TGTGCCATCAGTGAGGGACTGGGCCAAGAGACCCAGTACTTC
TRBJ1-5	.	TRBV7-9	.	CASSLSESGNQPQHF	TGTGCCAGCAGCTTAAGTGAGTCTGGAAATCAGCCCCAGCATTTT
TRBJ1-2	.	TRBV27	.	CASSSQGYGYTF	TGTGCCAGCAGTTCGCAGGGATATGGCTACACCTTC
TRBJ2-2	.	TRBV7-2	TRBD2	CASSLTRLAGANTGELFF	TGTGCCAGCAGCTTGACTCGACTAGCGGGGGCGAACACCGGGGAGCTGTTTTTT
TRBJ1-1	few	TRBV5-1	.	CASSLGLNTEAFF	TGCGCCAGCAGCTTGGGTCTGAACACTGAAGCTTTCTTT
TRBJ2-3	.	TRBV19	.	CASSPPSDTQYF	TGTGCCAGTAGTCCCCCATCAGATACGCAGTATTTT
TRBJ2-2	.	TRBV25-1	.	CASSEYILAGQGGELFF	TGTGCCAGCAGTGAATATATATTGGCAGGTCAGGGCGGGGAGCTGTTTTTT
TRBJ2-5	few	TRBV7-6	TRBD2	CASSGLASETQYF	TGTGCCAGCAGCGGACTAGCGAGCGAGACCCAGTACTTC
TRBJ1-1	once	TRBV29-1	TRBD1	CSALGQGYTEAFF	TGCAGCGCCTTAGGACAGGGGTACACTGAAGCTTTCTTT
TRBJ2-2	.	TRBV5-1	TRBD1	CASSSGQGYTGELFF	TGCGCCAGCAGCTCGGGACAGGGCTACACCGGGGAGCTGTTTTTT
TRBJ1-2	.	TRBV5-1	.	CASSLGQNYGYTF	TGCGCCAGCAGCTTGGGGCAGAACTATGGCTACACCTTC
TRBJ1-1	.	TRBV18	TRBD1	CASSPTGSMNTEAFF	TGTGCCAGCTCACCGACAGGGTCCATGAACACTGAAGCTTTCTTT
TRBJ2-1	.	TRBV18	.	CASSSRDLSYNEQFF	TGTGCCAGCTCATCCCGGGACCTCTCCTACAATGAGCAGTTCTTC
TRBJ2-7	.	TRBV19	.	CASSISRGYEQYF	TGTGCCAGTAGTATCTCAAGAGGGTACGAGCAGTACTTC
TRBJ1-2	.	TRBV7-2	TRBD1	CASSSSIDREDYTF	TGTGCCAGCAGCTCGAGCATCGACAGGGAAGACTACACCTTC
TRBJ1-1	once	TRBV28	TRBD1	CASSPGGTGTEAFF	TGTGCCAGCAGTCCCGGTGGGACAGGCACTGAAGCTTTCTTT
TRBJ1-1	.	TRBV5-1	.	CASSLAIGGRAAFF	TGCGCCAGCAGCTTGGCCATTGGGGGGCGCGCAGCTTTCTTT
TRBJ2-7	once	TRBV7-9	TRBD1	CASTQATGFAEQYF	TGTGCCAGCACCCAAGCGACAGGGTTTGCCGAGCAGTACTTC
TRBJ2-4	.	TRBV6-1	TRBD1	CASSDSWTGGNIQYF	TGTGCCAGCAGTGACTCCTGGACAGGGGGAAACATTCAGTACTTC
TRBJ2-3	.	TRBV4-2	.	CASSQSIAYTDTQYF	TGTGCCAGCAGCCAATCAATAGCCTACACAGATACGCAGTATTTT
TRBJ1-4	few	TRBV7-9	.	CASSPNEKLFF	TGTGCCAGCAGTCCTAATGAAAAACTGTTTTTT
TRBJ1-4	.	TRBV7-9	.	CASSLGQIFEKLFF	TGTGCCAGCAGCTTAGGACAGATATTTGAAAAACTGTTTTTT